The entry that follows covers one TCR beta chain sequence. What it binds is not known. Ophthalmopathy donors were characterized by moderate-to-severe activity, CAS of at least 3, NOSPECS of at least 4, and duration under 3 months. Amplification from RNA transcripts yielded the TCR beta CDR3 regions. A first-round RT-PCR used HTBI primers, followed by a second-round multiplex PCR. TCRdb ran MiXCR on the multiplex PCR reads and lists one entry per CDR3 protein. Here the sample spans about 15,000 distinct CDR3 sequences, approximately 51% being singletons. Per the germline V gene, CDR1 is LNHDA and CDR2 is SQIVND (reference sequence). V shed 3 bases, J shed 5 bases, and the junction held 5 bases outside the gene matches. The CDR3 extends over 14 amino acids. This record belongs to a study of Graves' ophthalmopathy and Graves' hyperthyroidism. Broader study findings: Built on 13 signatures, a model told ophthalmopathy apart from stable hyperthyroidism with about 91% sensitivity and approximately 81% specificity. Appearing in blood as well were most expanded thyroid clonotypes above 0.001 frequency. Ophthalmopathy progression was predicted with about 71% sensitivity and about 74% specificity.

The J gene is TRBJ2-7, the V gene TRBV19; 9 nucleotides align to TRBD1. This TCR derives from a woman under 40 with Graves' ophthalmopathy. Sequencing was carried out using peripheral blood. CDR3 DNA sequence: TGTGCCAGTAGTATGGGGACAGGGTTCGACGAGCAGTACTTC. As protein: CASSMGTGFDEQYF.